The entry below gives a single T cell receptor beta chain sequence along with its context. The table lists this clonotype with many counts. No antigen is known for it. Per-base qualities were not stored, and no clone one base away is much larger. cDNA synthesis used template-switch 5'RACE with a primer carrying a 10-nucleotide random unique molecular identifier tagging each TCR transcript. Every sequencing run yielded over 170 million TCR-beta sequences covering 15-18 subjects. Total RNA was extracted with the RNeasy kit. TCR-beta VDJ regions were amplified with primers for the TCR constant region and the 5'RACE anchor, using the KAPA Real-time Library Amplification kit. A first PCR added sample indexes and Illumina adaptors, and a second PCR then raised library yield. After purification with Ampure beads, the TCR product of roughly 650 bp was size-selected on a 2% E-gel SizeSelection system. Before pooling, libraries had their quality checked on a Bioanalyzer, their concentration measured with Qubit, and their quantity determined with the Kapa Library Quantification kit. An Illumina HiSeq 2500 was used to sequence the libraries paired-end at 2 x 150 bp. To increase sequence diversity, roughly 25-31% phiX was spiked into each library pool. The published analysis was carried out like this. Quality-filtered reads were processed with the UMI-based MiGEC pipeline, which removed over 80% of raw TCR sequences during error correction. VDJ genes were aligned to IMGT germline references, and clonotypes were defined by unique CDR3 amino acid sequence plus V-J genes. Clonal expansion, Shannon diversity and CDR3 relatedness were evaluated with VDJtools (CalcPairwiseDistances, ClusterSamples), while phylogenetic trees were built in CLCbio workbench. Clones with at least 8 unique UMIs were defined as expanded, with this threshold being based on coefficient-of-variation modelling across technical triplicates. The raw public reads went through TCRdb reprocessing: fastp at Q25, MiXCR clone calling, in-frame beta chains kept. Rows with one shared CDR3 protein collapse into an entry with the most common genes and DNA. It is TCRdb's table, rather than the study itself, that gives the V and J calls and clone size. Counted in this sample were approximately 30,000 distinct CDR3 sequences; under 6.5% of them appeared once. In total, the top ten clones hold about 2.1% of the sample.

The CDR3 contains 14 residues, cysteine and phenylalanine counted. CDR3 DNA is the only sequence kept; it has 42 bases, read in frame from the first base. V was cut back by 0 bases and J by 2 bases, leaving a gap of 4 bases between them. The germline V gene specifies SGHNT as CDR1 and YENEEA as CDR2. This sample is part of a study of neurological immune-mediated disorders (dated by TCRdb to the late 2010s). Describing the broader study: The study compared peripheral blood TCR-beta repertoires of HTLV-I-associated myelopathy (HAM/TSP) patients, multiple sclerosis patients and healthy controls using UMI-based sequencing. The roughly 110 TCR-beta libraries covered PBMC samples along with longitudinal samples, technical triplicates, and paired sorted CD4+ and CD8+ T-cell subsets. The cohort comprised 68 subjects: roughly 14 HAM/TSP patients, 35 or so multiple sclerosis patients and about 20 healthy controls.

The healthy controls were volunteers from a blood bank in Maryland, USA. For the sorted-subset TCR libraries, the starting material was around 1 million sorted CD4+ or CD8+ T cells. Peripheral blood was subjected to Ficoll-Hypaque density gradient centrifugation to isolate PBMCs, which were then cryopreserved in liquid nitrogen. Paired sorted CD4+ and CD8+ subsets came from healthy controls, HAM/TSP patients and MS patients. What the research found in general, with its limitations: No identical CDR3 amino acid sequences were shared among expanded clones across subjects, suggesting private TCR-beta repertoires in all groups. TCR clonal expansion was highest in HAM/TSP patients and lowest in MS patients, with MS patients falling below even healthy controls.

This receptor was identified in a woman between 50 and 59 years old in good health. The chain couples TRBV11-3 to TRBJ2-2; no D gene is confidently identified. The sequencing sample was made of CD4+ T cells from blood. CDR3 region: CASSLDPNTGELFF. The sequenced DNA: TGTGCCAGCAGCTTAGATCCAAACACCGGGGAGCTGTTTTTT. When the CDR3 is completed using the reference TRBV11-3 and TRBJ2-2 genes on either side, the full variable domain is EAGVVQSPRYKIIEKKQPVAFWCNPISGHNTLYWYLQNLGQGPELLIRYENEEAVDDSQLPKDRFSAERLKGVDSTLKIQPAELGDSAVYLCASSLDPNTGELFFGEGSRLTVL.